This T cell receptor (beta chain) was sequenced in a study of cytomegalovirus exposure and HLA in healthy donors. General study points: There were 150 to 200 TCR beta chains listed as cytomegalovirus-associated. The study found most TCR sequences rare, yet found some public TCRs in many donors.

A word on this clone: Its antigen is unknown.

J lost 8 bases, V lost 4 bases, and 8 bases had no gene match. This CDR3 region has 14 residues. The V gene's germline CDR1 is SGDLS and CDR2 YYNGEE. TCRdb's table, derived via immunoSEQ multiplex PCR, lists solely in-frame clones and lacks some. The sample lists roughly 330,000 clones; 87% were seen once. V is TRBV9 and J is TRBJ2-1, with 8 bases matching TRBD1. Sequencing input: PBMCs. The sequence was obtained from a woman in her thirties in good health and CMV-seropositive. The CDR3 sequence: CASSPEPGGYEQFF. The CDR3 DNA sequence: TGTGCCAGCAGCCCAGAACCAGGGGGCTATGAGCAGTTCTTC.